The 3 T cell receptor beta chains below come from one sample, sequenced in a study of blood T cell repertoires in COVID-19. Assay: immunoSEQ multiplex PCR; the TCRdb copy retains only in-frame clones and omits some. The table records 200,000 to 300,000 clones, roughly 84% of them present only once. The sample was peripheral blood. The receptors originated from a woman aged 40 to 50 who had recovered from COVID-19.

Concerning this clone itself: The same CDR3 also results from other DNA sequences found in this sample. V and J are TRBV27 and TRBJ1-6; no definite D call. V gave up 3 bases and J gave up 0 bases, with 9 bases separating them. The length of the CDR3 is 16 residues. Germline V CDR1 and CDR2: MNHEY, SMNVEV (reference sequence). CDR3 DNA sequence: TGTGCCAGCAGTTTTTTACAGAGCTCCTATAATTCACCCCTCCACTTT. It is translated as CASSFLQSSYNSPLHF.

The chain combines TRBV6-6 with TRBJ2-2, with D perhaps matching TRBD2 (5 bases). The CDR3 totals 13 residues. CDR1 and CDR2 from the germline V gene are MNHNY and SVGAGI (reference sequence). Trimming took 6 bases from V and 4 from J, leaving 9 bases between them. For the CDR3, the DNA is TGTGCCAGCAGCGGCGCGGGCACCGGGGAGCTGTTTTTT. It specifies CASSGAGTGELFF.

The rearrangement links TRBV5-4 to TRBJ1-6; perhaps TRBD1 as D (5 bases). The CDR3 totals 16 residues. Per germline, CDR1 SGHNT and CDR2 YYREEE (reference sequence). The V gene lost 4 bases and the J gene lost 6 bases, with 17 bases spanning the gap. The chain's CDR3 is CASSTITTEPNSPLHF. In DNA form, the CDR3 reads TGTGCCAGCAGCACCATAACGACAGAACCTAATTCACCCCTCCACTTT. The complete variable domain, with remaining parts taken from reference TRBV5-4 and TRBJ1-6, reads ETGVTQSPTHLIKTRGQQVTLRCSSQSGHNTVSWYQQALGQGPQFIFQYYREEENGRGNFPPRFSGLQFPNYSSELNVNALELDDSALYLCASSTITTEPNSPLHFGNGTRLTVT.